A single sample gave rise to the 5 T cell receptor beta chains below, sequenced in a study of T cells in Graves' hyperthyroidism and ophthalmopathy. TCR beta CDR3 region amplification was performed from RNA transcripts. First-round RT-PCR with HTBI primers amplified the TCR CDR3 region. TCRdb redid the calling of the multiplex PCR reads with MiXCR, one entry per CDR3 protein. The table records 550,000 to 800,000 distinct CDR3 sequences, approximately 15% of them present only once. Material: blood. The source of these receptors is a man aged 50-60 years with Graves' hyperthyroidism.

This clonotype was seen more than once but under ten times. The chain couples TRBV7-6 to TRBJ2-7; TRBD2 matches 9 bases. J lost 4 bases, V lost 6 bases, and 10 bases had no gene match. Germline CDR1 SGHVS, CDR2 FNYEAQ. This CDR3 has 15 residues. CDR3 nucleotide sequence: TGTGCCAGCAGTCAAGGGCCTAGCGGGACTTACGAGCAGTACTTC. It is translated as CASSQGPSGTYEQYF.

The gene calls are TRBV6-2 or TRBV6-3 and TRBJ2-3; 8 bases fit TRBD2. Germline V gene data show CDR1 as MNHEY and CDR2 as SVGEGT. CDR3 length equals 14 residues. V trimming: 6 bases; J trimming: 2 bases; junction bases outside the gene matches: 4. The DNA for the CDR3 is TGTGCCAGCAGCTGGACTAGCTTCACAGATACGCAGTATTTT. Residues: CASSWTSFTDTQYF.

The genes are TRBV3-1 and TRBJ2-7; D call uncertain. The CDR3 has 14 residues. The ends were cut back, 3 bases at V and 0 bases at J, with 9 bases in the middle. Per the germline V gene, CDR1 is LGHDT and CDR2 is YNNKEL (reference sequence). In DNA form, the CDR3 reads TGTGCCAGCAGCCATCAATGGGACTCCTACGAGCAGTACTTC. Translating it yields CASSHQWDSYEQYF.

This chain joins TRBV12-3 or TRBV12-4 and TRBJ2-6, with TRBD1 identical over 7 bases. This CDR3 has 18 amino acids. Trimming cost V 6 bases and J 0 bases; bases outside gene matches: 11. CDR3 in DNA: TGTGCCAGCAGGGGAGACAGGGCTCCAAGCTCTGGGGCCAACGTCCTGACTTTC. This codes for CASRGDRAPSSGANVLTF.

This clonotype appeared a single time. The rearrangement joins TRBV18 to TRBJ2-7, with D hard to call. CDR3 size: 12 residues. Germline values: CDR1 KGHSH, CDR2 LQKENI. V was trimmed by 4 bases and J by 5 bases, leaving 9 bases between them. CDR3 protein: CASSRQTNEQYF. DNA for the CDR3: TGTGCCAGCTCACGTCAAACAAACGAGCAGTACTTC.